The 8 T cell receptor beta chains in this list originate from one sample, sequenced in a study of tumor-infiltrating lymphocytes in primary liver carcinoma. Production of TCR beta cDNA used approximately 0.45 ug total RNA together with a constant-region primer. Library construction for TCR beta comprised three nested multiplex PCR rounds performed with slightly modified ARM-PCR. Rounds one and two of PCR, each of about 10 cycles, were primed with TRBV1-TRBV30 forward primers and a C-beta reverse primer. TCRdb called the multiplex PCR reads again in MiXCR, with one record for every CDR3 protein. The sample gives 50,000 or so distinct CDR3 sequences, 70% to 80% of which show up once; roughly 24% is in the top ten. Unsorted bulk tissue (roughly 19-31 mg) underwent RNA and DNA co-extraction. The sequencing sample was made of liver tumor tissue from sampling region 5. The subset: tumor region T5, tumor centre. These TCRs come from a man aged 40-50 years with primary liver carcinoma and hepatitis B virus infection.

This clonotype has ten or more counts. The V and J genes are TRBV10-1 and TRBJ2-2; unclear D gene. The CDR3 runs to 12 residues. The germline V and J ends were trimmed by 4 bases and 7 bases, with 7 bases remaining between them. Germline V gene sequence: CDR1 WNHNN, CDR2 SYGVQD (reference sequence). CDR3 DNA sequence: TGCGCCAGCAGTGGGATAAACGGGGAGCTGTTTTTT. Protein: CASSGINGELFF.

A single count supports this clonotype. The chain carries TRBV21-1 and TRBJ1-5. TRBV21-1 is shown as a pseudogene. The CDR3 length is 15 residues. The CDR3 sequence is CASTQVGTAYPPQHF. CDR3 sequence (DNA): TGTGCCAGTACCCAAGTGGGGACGGCGTATCCGCCCCAGCATTTT.

This clonotype was detected ten times or more. DNA of the CDR3: TGTGCCAGCAGTGAACAAGTCTACAATGAGCAGTTCTTC. Translated, it gives CASSEQVYNEQFF. The J gene is TRBJ2-1, the V gene TRBV2; D is ambiguous. CDR1 is SNHLY and CDR2 is FYNNEI in the germline V gene. V shed 2 bases and J shed 3 bases, with 5 bases lying between them. The CDR3 extends over 13 amino acids.

For this clonotype: The germline gene is not matched at one end of the junction; a read error may be the cause. The chain carries TRBV4-1 and TRBJ2-2, with 9 nucleotides matching TRBD2. The CDR3 has 17 amino acids. Per germline, CDR1 MGHRA and CDR2 YSYEKL. CDR3 DNA sequence: TGCGCCAGCAACCAAGACCCTGAGCGGGGGGCGATCGGGGAGCTGTTTTTT. Residues: CASNQDPERGAIGELFF.

The gene calls are TRBV5-1 and TRBJ2-2, with 10 bases that match TRBD2. The CDR3 covers 17 residues. Germline CDR1 is SGHRS and CDR2 is YFSETQ. Unmatched junction bases numbered 12, after V lost 6 bases and J lost 4 bases. CDR3 amino acids: CASIFKTSGMSTGELFF. CDR3 DNA: TGCGCCAGCATCTTCAAAACTAGCGGGATGAGCACCGGGGAGCTGTTTTTT.

This chain connects TRBV7-8 to TRBJ2-7, with D perhaps assigned TRBD1 or TRBD2 (5 bases each). Germline loops: CDR1 SGHVS, CDR2 FQNEAQ. The CDR3 runs to 14 residues. V was clipped by 8 bases and J by 2 bases, with 16 bases between them. As DNA, the CDR3 is TGTGCCAGCTGCGGCTGGGACGGCACCTACGAGCAGTACTTC. As protein: CASCGWDGTYEQYF.

The rearrangement uses TRBV7-3 and TRBJ2-7; D is possibly TRBD2 (5 bases). The length of the CDR3 is 13 residues. Trimming stripped 3 bases from V and 5 bases from J, with 11 bases between. Germline V gives CDR1 SGHTA, CDR2 FQGTGA. DNA for the CDR3: TGTGCCAGCAGCTTTGTCGCGGAGGACGAGCAGTACTTC. Its protein is CASSFVAEDEQYF.

About this clonotype itself: The CDR3 ends on some other residue instead of the conserved phenylalanine or tryptophan, so this is likely a read error. This chain joins TRBV6-2 or TRBV6-3 and TRBJ2-3; possibly TRBD1 or TRBD2 for D (5 bases each). The CDR3 is 16 amino acids. V was shortened by 5 bases and J by 0 bases, with 15 bases between the two germline ends. In germline, CDR1 is MNHEY, CDR2 SVGEGT. The CDR3 sequence is CASSPLGATSTDTQYL. DNA of the CDR3: TGTGCCAGCAGTCCCCTCGGGGCGACTAGCACAGATACGCAGTATTTG.